Listed below are T cell receptor beta chains from one sample, sequenced in a study of beta chain features in type 1 diabetes. Sequencing used immunoSEQ multiplex PCR; TCRdb keeps in-frame clones, though not all of them. The sample has around 280,000 clones, 8% seen once. Sequencing input: central memory CD4+ T cells from blood. The source is a woman between 18 and 29 years old in good health. Both conserved end residues are part of each CDR3. A D gene is named only where the DNA matches it firmly. Size values are once, few and many counts, or a class for expanded clones, and some rows have none.

V,size,D,J,DNA,CDR3
TRBV11-3,NA,TRBD2,TRBJ2-3,TGTGCCAGCAGTCCTCAGCGGGGTCGCACAGATACGCAGTATTTT,CASSPQRGRTDTQYF
TRBV2,NA,TRBD1,TRBJ2-2,TGTGCCAGCAGGGGGACAGGGGGCACCGGGGAGCTGTTTTTT,CASRGTGGTGELFF
TRBV7-9,NA,NA,TRBJ1-1,TGTGCCAGCAGCCGGGGGGACACTGAAGCTTTCTTT,CASSRGDTEAFF
TRBV5-1,many,TRBD1,TRBJ1-1,TGCGCCAGCAGCAAGGGACAGCTGAACACTGAAGCTTTCTTT,CASSKGQLNTEAFF
TRBV18,few,TRBD2,TRBJ2-7,TGTGCCAGCTCACCACGGCGGGAGGCCAACTACGAGCAGTACTTC,CASSPRREANYEQYF
TRBV28,NA,TRBD1,TRBJ2-2,TGTGCCAGCAGCCGACCCGGGACAGCGAACACCGGGGAGCTGTTTTTT,CASSRPGTANTGELFF
TRBV7-9,NA,NA,TRBJ1-4,TGTGCCAGCAGCGCGAGGGGGACCCCAGGGGAAAAACTGTTTTTT,CASSARGTPGEKLFF
TRBV19,NA,TRBD1,TRBJ1-1,TGTGCCAGTAGTTTACTCACAGGGGTGAACACTGAAGCTTTCTTT,CASSLLTGVNTEAFF
TRBV2,few,TRBD2,TRBJ2-5,TGTGCCAGCAGTGGAACGGGGGGGGGCCAAGAGACCCAGTACTTC,CASSGTGGGQETQYF
TRBV18,few,NA,TRBJ2-7,TGTGCCAGCTCACCACAATCGGGGGCTGTCGGGCGCGAGCAGTACTTC,CASSPQSGAVGREQYF
TRBV30,NA,NA,TRBJ2-5,TGTGCCTGGACCAGCCCCCCGGGTGAGACCCAGTACTTC,CAWTSPPGETQYF
TRBV7-2,few,NA,TRBJ1-1,TGTGCCAGCAGCTTAGGTTTCAGTGGAGGTCCTGAAGCTTTCTTT,CASSLGFSGGPEAFF
TRBV28,many,NA,TRBJ1-6,TGTGCCAGCAGTCGGGACGGTAATTCACCCCTCCACTTT,CASSRDGNSPLHF
TRBV27,NA,TRBD1,TRBJ2-1,TGTGCCAGCAGTTTATCACAGGGGATAGTCAATGAGCAGTTCTTC,CASSLSQGIVNEQFF
TRBV4-2,NA,NA,TRBJ2-7,TGTGCCAGCGCCCGAGAGGCGGTGGACTACGAGCAGTACTTC,CASAREAVDYEQYF
TRBV4-1,NA,NA,TRBJ2-3,TGCGCCAGCAGCCAAATGAGGGGGGGCACAGATACGCAGTATTTT,CASSQMRGGTDTQYF
TRBV7-2,few,NA,TRBJ1-5,TGTGCCAGCGCCAAGGGACACAGTAGCAATCAGCCCCAGCATTTT,CASAKGHSSNQPQHF
TRBV4-2,NA,NA,TRBJ1-1,TGTGCCAGCAGCTTGACCTTCCGGGACTCAAGAATGAACACTGAAGCTTTCTTT,CASSLTFRDSRMNTEAFF
TRBV15,few,TRBD1,TRBJ2-5,TGTGCCACCAGCAGGGGGAGGGACAGGGCAGCGGGGGAGACCCAGTACTTC,CATSRGRDRAAGETQYF
TRBV4-1,few,NA,TRBJ2-5,TGCGCCAGCAGCCCTCTAACACCGGAAGGGACCCAGTACTTC,CASSPLTPEGTQYF
TRBV30,NA,NA,TRBJ1-1,TGTGCCTGGACTCGACGGGAGAACACTGAAGCTTTCTTT,CAWTRRENTEAFF
TRBV29-1,few,TRBD1,TRBJ1-4,TGCAGCGCCCTGGGGACAGGGAATGAAAAACTGTTTTTT,CSALGTGNEKLFF
TRBV6-1,few,TRBD2,TRBJ2-7,TGTGCCAGCAGTGTAACTAGCGGGAGAACCCACGAGCAGTACTTC,CASSVTSGRTHEQYF
TRBV10-3,few,NA,TRBJ2-3,TGTGCCATCAGTGGAAGGGAACACCCAGATACGCAGTATTTT,CAISGREHPDTQYF